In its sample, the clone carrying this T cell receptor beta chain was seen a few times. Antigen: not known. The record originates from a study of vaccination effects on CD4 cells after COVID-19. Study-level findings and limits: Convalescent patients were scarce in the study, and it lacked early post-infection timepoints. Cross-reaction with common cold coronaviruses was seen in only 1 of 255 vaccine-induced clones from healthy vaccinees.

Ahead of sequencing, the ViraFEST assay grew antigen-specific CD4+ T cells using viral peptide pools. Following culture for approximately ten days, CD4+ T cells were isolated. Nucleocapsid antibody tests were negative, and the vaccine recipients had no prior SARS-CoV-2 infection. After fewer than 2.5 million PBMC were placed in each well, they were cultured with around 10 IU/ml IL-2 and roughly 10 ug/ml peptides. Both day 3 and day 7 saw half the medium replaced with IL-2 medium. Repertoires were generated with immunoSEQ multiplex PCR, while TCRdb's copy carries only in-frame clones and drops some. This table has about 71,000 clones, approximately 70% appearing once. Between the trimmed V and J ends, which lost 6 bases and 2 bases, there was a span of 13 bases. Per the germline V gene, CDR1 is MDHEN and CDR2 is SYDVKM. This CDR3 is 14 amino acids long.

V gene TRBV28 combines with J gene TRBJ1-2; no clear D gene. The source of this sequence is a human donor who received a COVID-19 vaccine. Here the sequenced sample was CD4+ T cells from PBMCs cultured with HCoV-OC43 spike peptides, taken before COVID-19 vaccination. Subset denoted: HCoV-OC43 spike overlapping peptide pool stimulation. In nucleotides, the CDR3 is TGTGCCAGCAGGGACGGGAGAACCAACTATGGCTACACCTTC. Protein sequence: CASRDGRTNYGYTF.